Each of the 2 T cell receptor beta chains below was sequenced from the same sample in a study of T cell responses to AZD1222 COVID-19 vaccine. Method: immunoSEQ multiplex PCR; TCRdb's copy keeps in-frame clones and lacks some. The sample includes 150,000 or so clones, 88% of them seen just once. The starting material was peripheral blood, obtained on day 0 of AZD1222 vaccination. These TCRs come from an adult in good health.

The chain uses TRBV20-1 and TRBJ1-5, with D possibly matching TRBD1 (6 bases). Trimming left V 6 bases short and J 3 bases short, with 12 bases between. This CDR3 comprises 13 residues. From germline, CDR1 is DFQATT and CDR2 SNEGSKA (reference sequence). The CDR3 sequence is CSASGGPNQPQHF. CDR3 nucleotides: TGCAGTGCCAGTGGGGGGCCCAATCAGCCCCAGCATTTT.

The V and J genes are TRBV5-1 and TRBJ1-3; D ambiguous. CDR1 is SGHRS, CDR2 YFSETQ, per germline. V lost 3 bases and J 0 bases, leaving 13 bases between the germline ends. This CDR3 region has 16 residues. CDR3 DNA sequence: TGCGCCAGCAGCTCCTTACAGAAGACCTCTGGAAACACCATATATTTT. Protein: CASSSLQKTSGNTIYF.